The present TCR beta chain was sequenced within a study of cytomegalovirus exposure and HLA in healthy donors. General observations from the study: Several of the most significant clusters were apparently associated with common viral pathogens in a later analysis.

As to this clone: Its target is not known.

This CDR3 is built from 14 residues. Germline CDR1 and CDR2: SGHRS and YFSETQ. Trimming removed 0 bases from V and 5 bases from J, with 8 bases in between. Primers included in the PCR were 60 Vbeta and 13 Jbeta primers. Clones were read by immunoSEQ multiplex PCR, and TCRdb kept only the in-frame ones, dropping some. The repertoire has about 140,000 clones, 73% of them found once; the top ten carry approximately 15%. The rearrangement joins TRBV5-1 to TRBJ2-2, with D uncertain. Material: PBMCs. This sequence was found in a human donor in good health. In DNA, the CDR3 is TGCGCCAGCAGCTTGGGATCCGGTACCGGGGAGCTGTTTTTT. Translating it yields CASSLGSGTGELFF.